A single sample is the source of the 15 T cell receptor beta chains below, sequenced in a study of cytomegalovirus exposure and HLA in healthy donors. PCR amplification relied on 60 Vbeta primers (plus 13 Jbeta primers). Profiled with immunoSEQ multiplex PCR; TCRdb holds only in-frame clones, not every one. The top ten hold more than 9% of the sample, which has about 52,000 clones, around 70% seen once. The source material was PBMCs. These receptors were taken from a woman in her 50s in good health and CMV-seronegative.

This sequence joins TRBV7-9 and TRBJ2-3, with D possibly TRBD2 on 5 matching bases. V lost 6 bases to trimming and J lost 2 bases, with 12 bases between them. Germline V gene data show CDR1 as SEHNR and CDR2 as FQNEAQ (reference sequence). The CDR3 spans 14 residues. In DNA form, the CDR3 reads TGTGCCAGCAGATTCGGGATAAACACAGATACGCAGTATTTT. Translating it yields CASRFGINTDTQYF.

The chain recombines TRBV2 with TRBJ2-1; D uncertain. This CDR3 contains 13 residues. Trimming removed 3 bases from V and 4 bases from J, with 7 bases in between. Germline CDR1 reads SNHLY; CDR2 reads FYNNEI. CDR3 loop: CASSDPGYNEQFF. The CDR3 DNA is TGTGCCAGCAGTGATCCAGGTTACAATGAGCAGTTCTTC.

In its sample, this clone was seen once. This sequence joins TRBV7-6 and TRBJ2-5; 8 bases fit TRBD1. Germline lookup yields CDR1 SGHVS and CDR2 FNYEAQ. The CDR3 runs to 14 residues. V lost 7 bases, J lost 0 bases, and 4 bases stayed unmatched. The CDR3: CASTQGAYQETQYF. As DNA, the CDR3 is TGTGCCAGCACCCAGGGGGCGTACCAAGAGACCCAGTACTTC.

This clone qualifies as medium-sized. The J gene is TRBJ2-7, the V gene TRBV7-9; maybe TRBD1 (6 bases). V lost 4 bases to trimming and J lost 4 bases, with 17 bases between them. Germline CDR1 and CDR2: SEHNR and FQNEAQ (reference sequence). CDR3 length equals 15 residues. The CDR3 here is CASSSLEGTPYEQYF. The CDR3 bases are TGTGCCAGCAGCTCCCTTGAAGGGACACCTTACGAGCAGTACTTC.

With respect to this clone: The CDR3 carries no conserved terminal phenylalanine or tryptophan, so it likely arises from a read error. V is TRBV5-1 and J is TRBJ1-4; 8 bases are shared with TRBD1. CDR3 length: 15 amino acids. Germline V gene lookup returns CDR1 SGHRS and CDR2 YFSETQ. Trimming removed 4 bases from V and 4 bases from J; junction bases left unmatched: 6. The CDR3 DNA sequence: TGCGCCAGCAGCCCGGAGGGACAGGTTAATGAAAAACTGTTTGTT. It encodes CASSPEGQVNEKLFV.

By its share, this clone is large. The chain joins TRBV4-1 to TRBJ2-1; 11 nucleotides line up with TRBD2. V was pared by 0 bases and J by 3 bases, with 7 bases of the junction left unmatched. Germline values: CDR1 MGHRA, CDR2 YSYEKL. The CDR3 totals 18 residues. This CDR3 is CASSQERGTSGIYNEQFF. CDR3 sequence (DNA): TGCGCCAGCAGCCAAGAACGGGGGACTAGCGGAATCTACAATGAGCAGTTCTTC.

The chain has TRBV19 and TRBJ2-2; D perhaps matches TRBD2 (7 bases). The CDR3 length is 16 residues. Trimming took off 5 bases at V and 6 bases at J, with 19 bases between the two ends. CDR1 LNHDA and CDR2 SQIVND come from the germline V gene (reference sequence). The CDR3: CASSPRGGRSPGELFF. The CDR3, as DNA: TGTGCCAGTAGTCCAAGGGGGGGGCGGTCCCCCGGGGAGCTGTTTTTT.

The CDR3 loop reads CAISEGRGGLGSYNSPLHF. The CDR3 DNA reads as TGTGCCATCAGTGAAGGCAGGGGCGGGCTAGGCTCCTATAATTCACCCCTCCACTTT. The chain recombines TRBV10-3 with TRBJ1-6, with D maybe TRBD1 (6 bases). V lost 3 bases to trimming and J lost 0 bases, with 18 bases between them. CDR1 is ENHRY and CDR2 is SYGVKD in the germline V gene. This CDR3 spans 19 amino acids.

The chain carries TRBV5-1 and TRBJ1-1; 7 bases are a match to TRBD1. The V gene's germline CDR1 is SGHRS and CDR2 YFSETQ. The trim removed 4 bases at V and 7 bases at J, leaving 13 bases unmatched. The CDR3 loop spans 15 amino acids. CDR3 nucleotides: TGCGCCAGCAGCGACGGGACAGCCAGAACAGATGAAGCTTTCTTT. Residues: CASSDGTARTDEAFF.

The chain recombines TRBV6-6 with TRBJ1-1; the D gene is possibly TRBD1 (5 bases). Trimming took off 0 bases at V and 5 bases at J, with 10 bases between the two ends. The CDR3 is 14 amino acids. Looked up from germline, CDR1 is MNHNY and CDR2 is SVGAGI (reference sequence). The CDR3 nucleotides read TGTGCCAGCAGTTACTCGCAGGGAGGGACTGAAGCTTTCTTT. It codes for CASSYSQGGTEAFF.

This clone is a singleton in its sample. The chain uses TRBV6-4 and TRBJ2-2; possible D gene TRBD1, 5 bases. This CDR3 has 14 amino acids. The germline gives CDR1 MRHNA, CDR2 SNTAGT. V gave up 8 bases and J gave up 7 bases, with 17 bases separating them. CDR3 nucleotide sequence: TGTGCCAGCCAGGGCGTACCGTTCATCGGGGAGCTGTTTTTT. This codes for CASQGVPFIGELFF.

This sequence joins TRBV4-3 and TRBJ1-6, with TRBD1 matching 7 bases. This CDR3 has 17 amino acids. The V gene's germline CDR1 is LGHNA and CDR2 YSLEER. Trimming removed 3 bases from V and 10 bases from J; junction bases left unmatched: 15. The CDR3 bases are TGCGCCAGCAGCCAGGGATCTGACAGGGTCGGATGGTCACCCCTCCACTTT. It encodes CASSQGSDRVGWSPLHF.

The V and J genes are TRBV14 and TRBJ1-2; no reliable D call. V lost 4 bases and J 8 bases, leaving 14 bases between the germline ends. This CDR3 is built from 13 residues. Germline V CDR1 and CDR2: SGHDN, FVKESK. The CDR3 coding sequence is TGTGCCAGCAGCCCGCGTACGGGGTCGGGCTACACCTTC. As protein: CASSPRTGSGYTF.

The chain has TRBV16 and TRBJ1-5, with D perhaps TRBD1 (6 bases). The CDR3 extends over 13 amino acids. V lost 3 bases, J lost 7 bases, and 10 bases lay in between. Germline V lookup: CDR1 KGHSY, CDR2 FQNENV. The CDR3 here is CASSQAQGQPQHF. The DNA for the CDR3 is TGTGCCAGCAGCCAGGCTCAGGGGCAGCCCCAGCATTTT.

The chain couples TRBV9 to TRBJ1-1; D may be TRBD1 (6 bases). V lost 9 bases and J lost 6, with 21 bases in between. CDR1 is SGDLS, CDR2 YYNGEE, per germline. The CDR3 extends over 14 amino acids. The CDR3 DNA follows: TGTGCCATCCCACATGGGGGGGCGAAGGCTGAAGCTTTCTTT. Translating gives CAIPHGGAKAEAFF.